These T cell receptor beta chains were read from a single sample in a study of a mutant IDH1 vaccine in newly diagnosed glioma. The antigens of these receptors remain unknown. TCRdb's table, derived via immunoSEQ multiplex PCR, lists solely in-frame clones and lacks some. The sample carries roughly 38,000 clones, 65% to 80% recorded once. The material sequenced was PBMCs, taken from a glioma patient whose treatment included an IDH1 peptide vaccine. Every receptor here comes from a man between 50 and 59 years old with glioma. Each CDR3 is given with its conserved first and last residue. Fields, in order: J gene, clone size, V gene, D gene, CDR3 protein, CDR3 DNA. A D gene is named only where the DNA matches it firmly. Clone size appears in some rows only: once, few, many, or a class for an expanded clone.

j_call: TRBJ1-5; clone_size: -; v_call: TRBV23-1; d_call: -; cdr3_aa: CASGSVGINRF; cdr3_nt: TGCGCCAGCGGGAGTGTAGGGATTAACCGTTTT
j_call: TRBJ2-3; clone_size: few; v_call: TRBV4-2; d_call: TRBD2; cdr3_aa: CASSQDGLAGPRGDTQYF; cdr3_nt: TGTGCCAGCAGCCAAGATGGGCTAGCGGGGCCTCGTGGAGATACGCAGTATTTT
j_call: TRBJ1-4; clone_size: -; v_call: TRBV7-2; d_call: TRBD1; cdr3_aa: CASSAPGGHSEKLFF; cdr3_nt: TGTGCCAGCAGCGCACCAGGGGGGCACAGTGAAAAACTGTTTTTT
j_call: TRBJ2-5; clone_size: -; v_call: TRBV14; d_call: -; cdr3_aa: CASSHVGTKETQYF; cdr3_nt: TGTGCCAGCAGCCATGTCGGGACAAAAGAGACCCAGTACTTC
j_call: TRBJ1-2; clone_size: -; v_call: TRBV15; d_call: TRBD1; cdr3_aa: CATSTHELLTGGYRGYTF; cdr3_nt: TGTGCCACCAGCACGCACGAATTATTGACAGGGGGCTATCGTGGCTACACCTTC
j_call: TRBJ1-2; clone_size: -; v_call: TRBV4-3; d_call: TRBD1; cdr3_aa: CASSQDTADREVFYGYTF; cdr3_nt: TGCGCCAGCAGCCAAGATACGGCGGACAGGGAGGTGTTCTATGGCTACACCTTC
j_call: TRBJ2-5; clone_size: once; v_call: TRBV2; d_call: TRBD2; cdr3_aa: CASSKTSGGPLEETQYF; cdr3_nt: TGTGCCAGCAGTAAGACTAGCGGGGGGCCCCTAGAAGAGACCCAGTACTTC
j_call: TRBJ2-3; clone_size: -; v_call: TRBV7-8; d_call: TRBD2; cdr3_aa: CASSLAGRGGSDTQYF; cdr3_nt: TGTGCCAGCAGCTTAGCTGGGCGGGGGGGCTCAGATACGCAGTATTTT
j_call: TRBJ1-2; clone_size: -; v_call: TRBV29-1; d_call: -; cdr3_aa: CSVEDLGAGKGSYGYTF; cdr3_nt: TGCAGCGTTGAAGATCTTGGTGCGGGGAAAGGGTCCTATGGCTACACCTTC
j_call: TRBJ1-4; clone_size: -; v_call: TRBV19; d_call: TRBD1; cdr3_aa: CASTRTGNEKLFF; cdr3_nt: TGTGCCAGTACCCGGACAGGGAATGAAAAACTGTTTTTT
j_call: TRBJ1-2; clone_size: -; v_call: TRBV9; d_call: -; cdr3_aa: CASSVGTPQGYGYTF; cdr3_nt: TGTGCCAGCAGCGTGGGGACGCCCCAGGGATATGGCTACACCTTC
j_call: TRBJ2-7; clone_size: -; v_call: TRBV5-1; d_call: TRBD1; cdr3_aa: CASSLVGLGGDEQYF; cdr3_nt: TGCGCCAGCAGCTTGGTGGGATTAGGGGGCGACGAGCAGTACTTC
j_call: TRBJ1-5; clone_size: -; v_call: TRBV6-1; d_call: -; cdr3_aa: CASSVDRNQPQHF; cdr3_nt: TGTGCCAGCAGCGTAGACAGAAATCAGCCCCAGCATTTT
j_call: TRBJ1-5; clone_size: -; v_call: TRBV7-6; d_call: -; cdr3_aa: CASSLASGNQPQHF; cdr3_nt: TGTGCCAGCAGCTTAGCTTCCGGCAATCAGCCCCAGCATTTT
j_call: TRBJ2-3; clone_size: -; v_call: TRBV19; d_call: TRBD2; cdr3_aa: CATTRTSGGRGDTQYF; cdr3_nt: TGTGCCACGACCCGGACTAGCGGGGGGCGGGGAGATACGCAGTATTTT
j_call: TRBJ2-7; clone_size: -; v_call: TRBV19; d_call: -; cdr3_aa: CASSIGPPSSYEQYF; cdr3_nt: TGTGCCAGTAGTATTGGACCCCCGAGCTCCTACGAGCAGTACTTC
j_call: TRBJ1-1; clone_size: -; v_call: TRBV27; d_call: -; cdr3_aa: CASSSSVNTEAFF; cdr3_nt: TGTGCCAGCAGTTCCAGTGTGAACACTGAAGCTTTCTTT
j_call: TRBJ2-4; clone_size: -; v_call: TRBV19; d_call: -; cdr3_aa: CASSNPGDKNIQYF; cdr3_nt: TGTGCCAGTAGTAATCCCGGGGACAAAAACATTCAGTACTTC
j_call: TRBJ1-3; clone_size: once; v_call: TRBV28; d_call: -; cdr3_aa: CASSSPATALSGNTIYF; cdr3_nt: TGTGCCAGCAGTTCCCCTGCGACAGCACTCTCTGGAAACACCATATATTTT
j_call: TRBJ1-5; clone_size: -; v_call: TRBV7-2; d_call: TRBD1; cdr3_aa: CASSLEGQSNQPQHF; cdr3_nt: TGTGCCAGCAGCTTAGAGGGACAGAGCAATCAGCCCCAGCATTTT